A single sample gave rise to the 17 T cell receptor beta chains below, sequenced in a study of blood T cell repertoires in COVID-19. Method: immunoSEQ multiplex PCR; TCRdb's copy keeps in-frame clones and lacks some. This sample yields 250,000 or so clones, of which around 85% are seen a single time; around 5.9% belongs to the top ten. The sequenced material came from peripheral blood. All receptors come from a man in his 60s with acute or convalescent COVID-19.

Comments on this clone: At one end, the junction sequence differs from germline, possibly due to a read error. For the CDR3, the DNA is TGTGCCAGCAGCCAAGGGACAGGGGGTTCGAACCCTGAAGCTTTCTTT. Translation gives CASSQGTGGSNPEAFF. V is TRBV3-1 (or the pseudogene TRBV3-2) and J is TRBJ1-1, with TRBD1 matching 10 bases. The CDR3 consists of 16 residues. Germline V lookup: CDR1 LGHDT, CDR2 YNNKEL (reference sequence).

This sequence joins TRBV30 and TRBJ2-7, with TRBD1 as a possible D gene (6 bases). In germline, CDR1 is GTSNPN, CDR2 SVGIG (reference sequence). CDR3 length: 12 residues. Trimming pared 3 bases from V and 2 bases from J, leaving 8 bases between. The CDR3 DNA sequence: TGTGCCTGGAGGGGACAAACCTACGAGCAGTACTTC. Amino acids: CAWRGQTYEQYF. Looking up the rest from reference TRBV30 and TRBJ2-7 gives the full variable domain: SQTIHQWPATLVQPVGSPLSLECTVEGTSNPNLYWYRQAAGRGLQLLFYSVGIGQISSEVPQNLSASRPQDRQFILSSKKLLLSDSGFYLCAWRGQTYEQYFGPGTRLTVT.

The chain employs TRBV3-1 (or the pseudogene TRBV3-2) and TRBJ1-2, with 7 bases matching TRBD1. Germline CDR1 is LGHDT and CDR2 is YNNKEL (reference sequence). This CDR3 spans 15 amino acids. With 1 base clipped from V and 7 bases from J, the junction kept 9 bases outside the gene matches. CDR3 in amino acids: CASSQAGQEDSGYTF. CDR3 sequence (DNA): TGTGCCAGCAGCCAAGCAGGACAGGAGGATAGTGGCTACACCTTC.

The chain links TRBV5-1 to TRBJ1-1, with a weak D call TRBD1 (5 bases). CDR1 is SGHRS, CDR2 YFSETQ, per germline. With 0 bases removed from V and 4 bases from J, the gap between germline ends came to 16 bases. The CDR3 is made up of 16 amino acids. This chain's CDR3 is CASSLARDPGGTEAFF. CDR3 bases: TGCGCCAGCAGCTTGGCTCGGGACCCGGGGGGCACTGAAGCTTTCTTT.

CDR3 bases: TGCAGCGTTGTTGAGGCACCCTCCAACTATGGCTACACCTTC. As protein: CSVVEAPSNYGYTF. The chain joins TRBV29-1 to TRBJ1-2; D gene ambiguous. CDR3 length: 14 amino acids. The V end lost 4 bases, the J end lost 2 bases, and 14 bases lay between the germline ends. CDR1 and CDR2 from the germline V gene are SQVTM and ANQGSEA.

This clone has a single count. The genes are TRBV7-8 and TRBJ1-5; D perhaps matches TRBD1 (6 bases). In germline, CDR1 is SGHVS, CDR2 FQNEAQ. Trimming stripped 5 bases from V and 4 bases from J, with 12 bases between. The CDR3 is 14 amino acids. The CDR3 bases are TGTGCCAGCAGCCGAGGGGGGGAGAATCAGCCCCAGCATTTT. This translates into CASSRGGENQPQHF.

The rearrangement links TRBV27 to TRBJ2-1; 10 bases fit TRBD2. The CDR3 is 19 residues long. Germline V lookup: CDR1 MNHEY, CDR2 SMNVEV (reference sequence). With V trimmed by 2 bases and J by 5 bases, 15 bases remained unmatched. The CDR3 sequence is CASSLRGRGLAGVHNEQFF. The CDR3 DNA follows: TGTGCCAGCAGTTTAAGGGGCAGGGGCCTAGCGGGAGTCCACAATGAGCAGTTCTTC.

The CDR3 coding sequence is TGTGCCAGCTCACTGGGACAGGGCCTCACAGATACGCAGTATTTT. Its translation: CASSLGQGLTDTQYF. The chain employs TRBV18 and TRBJ2-3, with 9 bases aligning to TRBD1. Germline-derived CDR1 and CDR2 are KGHSH and LQKENI. The CDR3 covers 15 residues. After removal of 4 bases from V and 2 bases from J, the junction contained 4 bases not matched to a gene.

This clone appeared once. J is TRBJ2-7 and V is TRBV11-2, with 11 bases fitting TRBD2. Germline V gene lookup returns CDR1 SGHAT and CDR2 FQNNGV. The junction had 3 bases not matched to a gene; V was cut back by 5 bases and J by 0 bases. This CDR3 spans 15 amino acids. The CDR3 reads CASSRLAGSSYEQYF. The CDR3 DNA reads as TGTGCCAGCAGCCGACTAGCGGGAAGCTCCTACGAGCAGTACTTC.

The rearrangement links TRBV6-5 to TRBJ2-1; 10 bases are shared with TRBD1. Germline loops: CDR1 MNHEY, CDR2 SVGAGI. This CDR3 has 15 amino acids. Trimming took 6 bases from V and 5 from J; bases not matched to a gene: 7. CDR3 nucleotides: TGTGCCAGCAGCGGGGACAGGGGAACCCACAATGAGCAGTTCTTC. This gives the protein CASSGDRGTHNEQFF.

The CDR3 region has the DNA TGTGCCTGGAGTGTACCCCCTAGCGGGATTCTCGATGAGCAGTTCTTC. This codes for CAWSVPPSGILDEQFF. The chain links TRBV30 to TRBJ2-1; 9 nucleotides line up with TRBD2. Germline lookup yields CDR1 GTSNPN and CDR2 SVGIG (reference sequence). This CDR3 is 16 amino acids long. V dropped 0 bases and J dropped 8; count of bases not matched to a gene: 11.

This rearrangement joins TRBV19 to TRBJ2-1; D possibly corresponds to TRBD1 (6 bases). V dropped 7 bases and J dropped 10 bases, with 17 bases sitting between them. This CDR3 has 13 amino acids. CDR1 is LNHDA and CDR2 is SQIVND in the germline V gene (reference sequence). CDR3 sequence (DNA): TGTGCCAGTAAAGTGACAGGAATCACCGAGCAGTTCTTC. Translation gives CASKVTGITEQFF. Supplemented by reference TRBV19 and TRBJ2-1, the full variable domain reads DGGITQSPKYLFRKEGQNVTLSCEQNLNHDAMYWYRQDPGQGLRLIYYSQIVNDFQKGDIAEGYSVSREKKESFPLTVTSAQKNPTAFYLCASKVTGITEQFFGPGTRLTVL.

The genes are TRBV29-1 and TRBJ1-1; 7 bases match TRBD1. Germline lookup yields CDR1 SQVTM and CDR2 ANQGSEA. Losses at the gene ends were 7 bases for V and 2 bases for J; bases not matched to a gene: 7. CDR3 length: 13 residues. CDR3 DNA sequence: TGCAGCGGTAGGACAGGTCCCAACACTGAAGCTTTCTTT. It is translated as CSGRTGPNTEAFF.

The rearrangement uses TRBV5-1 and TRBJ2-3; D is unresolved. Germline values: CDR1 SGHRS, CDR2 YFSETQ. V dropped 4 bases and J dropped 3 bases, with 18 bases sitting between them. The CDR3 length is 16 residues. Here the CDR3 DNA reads TGCGCCAGCAGCCCTGGAGTGTTATCCGAGACAGATACGCAGTATTTT. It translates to CASSPGVLSETDTQYF.

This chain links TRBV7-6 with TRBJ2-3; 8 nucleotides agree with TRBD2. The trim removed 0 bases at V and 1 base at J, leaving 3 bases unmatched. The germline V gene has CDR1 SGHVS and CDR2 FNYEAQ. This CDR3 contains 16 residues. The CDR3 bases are TGTGCCAGCAGCTTAGCGGGACTAGGGGGCACAGATACGCAGTATTTT. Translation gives CASSLAGLGGTDTQYF.

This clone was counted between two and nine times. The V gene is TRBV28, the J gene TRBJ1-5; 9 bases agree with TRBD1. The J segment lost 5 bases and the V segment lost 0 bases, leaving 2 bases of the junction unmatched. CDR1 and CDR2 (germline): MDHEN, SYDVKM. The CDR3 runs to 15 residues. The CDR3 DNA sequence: TGTGCCAGCAGTTTATGGGGACAGGGTCATCAGCCCCAGCATTTT. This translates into CASSLWGQGHQPQHF.

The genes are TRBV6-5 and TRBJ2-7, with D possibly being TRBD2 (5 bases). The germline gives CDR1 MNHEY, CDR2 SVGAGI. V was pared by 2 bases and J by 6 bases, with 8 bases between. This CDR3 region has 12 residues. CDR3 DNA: TGTGCCAGCAGTTACGGAGCGGCCGAGCAGTACTTC. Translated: CASSYGAAEQYF.